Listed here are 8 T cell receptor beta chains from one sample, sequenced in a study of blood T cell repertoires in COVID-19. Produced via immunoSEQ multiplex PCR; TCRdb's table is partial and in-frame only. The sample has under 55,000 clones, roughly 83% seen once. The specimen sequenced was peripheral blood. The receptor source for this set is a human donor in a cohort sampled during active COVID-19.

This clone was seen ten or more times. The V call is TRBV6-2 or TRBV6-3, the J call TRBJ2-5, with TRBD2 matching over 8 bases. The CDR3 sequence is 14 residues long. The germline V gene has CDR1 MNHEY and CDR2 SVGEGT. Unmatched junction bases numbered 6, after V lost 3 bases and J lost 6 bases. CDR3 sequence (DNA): TGTGCCAGCAGTTATGAGCGGGGGAGAAAGACCCAGTACTTC. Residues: CASSYERGRKTQYF.

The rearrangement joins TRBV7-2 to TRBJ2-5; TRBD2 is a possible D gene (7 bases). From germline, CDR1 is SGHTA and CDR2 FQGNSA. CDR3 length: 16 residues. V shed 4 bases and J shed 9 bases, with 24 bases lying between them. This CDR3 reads CASSSRTRAGAGAQYF. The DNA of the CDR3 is TGTGCCAGCAGCTCGCGAACACGGGCGGGGGCCGGGGCCCAGTACTTC.

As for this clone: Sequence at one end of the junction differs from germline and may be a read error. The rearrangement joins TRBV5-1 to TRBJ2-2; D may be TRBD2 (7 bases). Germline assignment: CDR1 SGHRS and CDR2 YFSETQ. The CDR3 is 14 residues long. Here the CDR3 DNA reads TGCGCCAGCCGCTTCGAGGGGGGGCCCTGGGAGCTGTTTTTT. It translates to CASRFEGGPWELFF.

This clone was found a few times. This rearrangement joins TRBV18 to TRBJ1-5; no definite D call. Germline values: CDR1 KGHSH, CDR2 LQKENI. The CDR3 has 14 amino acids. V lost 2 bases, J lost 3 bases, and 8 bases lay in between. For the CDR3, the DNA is TGTGCCAGCTCACCAGGAGGGCTCAATCAGCCCCAGCATTTT. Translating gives CASSPGGLNQPQHF.

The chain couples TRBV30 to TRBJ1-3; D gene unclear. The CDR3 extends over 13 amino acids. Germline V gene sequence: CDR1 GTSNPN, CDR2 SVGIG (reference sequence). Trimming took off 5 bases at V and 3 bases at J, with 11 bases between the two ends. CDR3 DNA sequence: TGTGCCTGGGCCCTCGGTAGTGGAAACACCATATATTTT. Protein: CAWALGSGNTIYF.

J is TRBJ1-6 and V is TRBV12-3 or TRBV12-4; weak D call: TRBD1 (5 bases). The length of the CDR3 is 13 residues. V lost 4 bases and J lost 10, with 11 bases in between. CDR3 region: CASSSQEGSPLHF. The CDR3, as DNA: TGTGCCAGCAGTTCCCAGGAGGGGTCACCCCTCCACTTT.

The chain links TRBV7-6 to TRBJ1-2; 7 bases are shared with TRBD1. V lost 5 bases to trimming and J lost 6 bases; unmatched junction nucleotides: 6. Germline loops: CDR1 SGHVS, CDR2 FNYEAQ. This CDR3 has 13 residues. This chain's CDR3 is CASSPAGTDGYTF. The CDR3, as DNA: TGTGCCAGCAGCCCTGCAGGGACAGATGGCTACACCTTC.

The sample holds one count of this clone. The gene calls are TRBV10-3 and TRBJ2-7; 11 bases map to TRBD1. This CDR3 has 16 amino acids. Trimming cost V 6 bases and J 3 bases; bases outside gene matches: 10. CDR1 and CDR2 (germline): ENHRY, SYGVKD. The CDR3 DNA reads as TGTGCCATCAGCTCAAGGACGGGACAGGGGGGCTACGAGCAGTACTTC. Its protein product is CAISSRTGQGGYEQYF.